The entry below gives a single TCR beta chain sequence along with its context. The antigen is not known. Germline V gene lookup returns CDR1 DFQATT and CDR2 SNEGSKA (reference sequence). CDR3 length: 13 amino acids. V lost 6 bases and J 3 bases, leaving 14 bases between the germline ends. This specimen comes from a study of T cells in Graves' hyperthyroidism and ophthalmopathy. Study context: Peripheral blood draws took place at initial diagnosis, ahead of any treatment.

Amplified TCR beta CDR3 regions came from RNA transcripts. The primer set for the first-round RT-PCR of the TCR CDR3 was HTBI. TCRdb reanalysed the multiplex PCR reads using MiXCR and keeps one entry per CDR3 protein. The sample holds 600,000 to 800,000 distinct CDR3 sequences; roughly a third are singletons and the top ten take around a third. Findings and limits, study-wide: Median prediction lead before ophthalmopathy onset was 5 to 7 months with the model.

Sequenced input: blood. This TCR was sampled from a woman aged 35 to 49 with Graves' hyperthyroidism. J is TRBJ2-5 and V is TRBV20-1; D gene ambiguous. CDR3 bases: TGCAGTGCCACCCGTACAGTGAAAGAGACCCAGTACTTC. This encodes CSATRTVKETQYF.